The 15 T cell receptor beta chains reported below all come from one sample, sequenced in a study of OX40 agonist ivuxolimab in advanced cancers. Repertoires were generated with immunoSEQ multiplex PCR, while TCRdb's copy carries only in-frame clones and drops some. The table lists about 72,000 clones, 90% to 95% of them singletons, with about 5.5% in the top ten. Here the sequenced sample was CD4+ or CD8+ T cells sorted from blood, taken in a trial of the OX40 agonist ivuxolimab. These receptor sequences come from an adult with an advanced solid tumor such as melanoma, head and neck, liver or kidney cancer.

The chain combines TRBV19 with TRBJ1-1, with D uncertain. Trimming removed 5 bases at V and 1 base at J, with 8 bases between. Germline values: CDR1 LNHDA, CDR2 SQIVND (reference sequence). This CDR3 is built from 13 residues. The CDR3 nucleotides are TGTGCCAGTAGTTCGGACGGGAACACTGAAGCTTTCTTT. This translates into CASSSDGNTEAFF.

Concerning this clone itself: The junction differs from germline at one of its ends, possibly a read error. This chain links TRBV6-5 with TRBJ2-7, with 7 nucleotides matching TRBD2. The CDR3 covers 13 residues. Germline V gene sequence: CDR1 MNHEY, CDR2 SVGAGI. CDR3 coding DNA: TGTGCCAGCAGTCAAGCGGGGCCCTACGAAAAGAACTTC. This translates into CASSQAGPYEKNF.

The chain joins TRBV18 to TRBJ2-7, with 8 positions matching TRBD2. V gave up 8 bases and J gave up 3 bases; unmatched junction bases: 12. The length of the CDR3 is 15 residues. Germline values: CDR1 KGHSH, CDR2 LQKENI. CDR3 loop: CASSKSAGAGYEQYF. Written as DNA, the CDR3 is TGTGCCAGCAGTAAATCAGCGGGAGCGGGCTACGAGCAGTACTTC.

This clone was seen only once. The rearrangement uses TRBV30 and TRBJ2-1; weak D call: TRBD2 (5 bases). Trimming stripped 2 bases from V and 6 bases from J, with 8 bases between. The germline V gene has CDR1 GTSNPN and CDR2 SVGIG (reference sequence). The CDR3 is 12 residues long. The CDR3 DNA is TGTGCCTGGAGTCGGGGTTCCAATGAGCAGTTCTTC. Residues: CAWSRGSNEQFF.

The genes are TRBV28 and TRBJ2-7; 9 positions match TRBD1. The CDR3 has 12 residues. V lost 3 bases and J lost 6; bases outside the gene matches: 0. Looked up from germline, CDR1 is MDHEN and CDR2 is SYDVKM. Here the CDR3 reads CASSLDRGEQYF. The CDR3 coding sequence is TGTGCCAGCAGTTTGGACAGGGGCGAGCAGTACTTC. Full variable domain (outside the CDR3, taken from reference TRBV28 and TRBJ2-7): DVKVTQSSRYLVKRTGEKVFLECVQDMDHENMFWYRQDPGLGLRLIYFSYDVKMKEKGDIPEGYSVSREKKERFSLILESASTNQTSMYLCASSLDRGEQYFGPGTRLTVT.

J is TRBJ1-1 and V is TRBV6-5; 7 nucleotides line up with TRBD1. V was clipped by 6 bases and J by 2 bases; unmatched bases: 6. CDR3 length: 14 residues. CDR1 and CDR2 from the germline V gene are MNHEY and SVGAGI. CDR3 bases: TGTGCCAGCAGCTACGGGACAGTTAACACTGAAGCTTTCTTT. Translating it yields CASSYGTVNTEAFF.

The chain is built from TRBV5-1 and TRBJ1-3, with a weak D call TRBD1 (6 bases). Between the trimmed V and J ends, which lost 3 bases and 0 bases, there was a span of 25 bases. Looked up from germline, CDR1 is SGHRS and CDR2 is YFSETQ. This CDR3 is 20 amino acids long. The CDR3 DNA sequence: TGCGCCAGCAGCTCCGATCCTAAACCGGGACAATGGTCCTCTGGAAACACCATATATTTT. Amino acid sequence: CASSSDPKPGQWSSGNTIYF. Based on the CDR3 plus reference TRBV5-1 and TRBJ1-3, the full variable domain is KAGVTQTPRYLIKTRGQQVTLSCSPISGHRSVSWYQQTPGQGLQFLFEYFSETQRNKGNFPGRFSGRQFSNSRSEMNVSTLELGDSALYLCASSSDPKPGQWSSGNTIYFGEGSWLTVV.

This sequence joins TRBV30 and TRBJ1-2, with no clear D. Trimming shortened V by 3 bases and J by 5 bases, and 19 bases separated the two germline ends. Germline CDR1 is GTSNPN and CDR2 is SVGIG (reference sequence). The CDR3 runs to 15 residues. CDR3 DNA sequence: TGTGCCTGGAGGGAACTGTCGCGGCAGGCTTATGGCTACACCTTC. This gives the protein CAWRELSRQAYGYTF.

The chain recombines TRBV28 with TRBJ2-3; D perhaps matches TRBD1 (6 bases). Germline lookup yields CDR1 MDHEN and CDR2 SYDVKM. The CDR3 length is 15 residues. With 3 bases removed from V and 2 bases from J, the gap between germline ends came to 12 bases. The CDR3 DNA is TGTGCCAGCAGTTTGGGGGCGGATTACACAGATACGCAGTATTTT. It is translated as CASSLGADYTDTQYF.

This chain connects TRBV28 to TRBJ1-2, with a tentative D call TRBD1 (6 bases). Germline assignment: CDR1 MDHEN and CDR2 SYDVKM. Between the trimmed V and J ends, which lost 6 bases and 8 bases, there was a span of 16 bases. The CDR3 covers 13 residues. CDR3 sequence (DNA): TGTGCCAGCAGGTACGCGGGGGCGCGAGGCTACACCTTC. Encoded protein: CASRYAGARGYTF.

The chain employs TRBV4-3 and TRBJ1-1; D is ambiguous. Germline loops: CDR1 LGHNA, CDR2 YSLEER. The ends were cut back, 0 bases at V and 10 bases at J, with 27 bases in the middle. The CDR3 has 18 amino acids. CDR3 sequence (DNA): TGCGCCAGCAGCCAAGATCGGAGCGACCTTCTCTCGACACGGTTAGCTTTCTTT. Encoded protein: CASSQDRSDLLSTRLAFF.

V is TRBV19 and J is TRBJ1-2; D is unresolved. Trimming took off 10 bases at V and 8 bases at J, with 14 bases between the two ends. The CDR3 has 11 residues. CDR1 is LNHDA, CDR2 SQIVND, per germline (reference sequence). The CDR3 DNA follows: TGTGCCACCTCATATGGGAGGGGCTACACCTTC. Translating it yields CATSYGRGYTF.

The chain has TRBV9 and TRBJ2-1, with TRBD2 matching over 11 bases. Germline CDR1 reads SGDLS; CDR2 reads YYNGEE. The CDR3 is made up of 17 amino acids. V dropped 0 bases and J dropped 4; count of bases not matched to a gene: 6. The CDR3 reads CASSVGSTSGSYNEQFF. CDR3 nucleotides: TGTGCCAGCAGCGTAGGCAGCACTAGCGGGAGTTACAATGAGCAGTTCTTC.

The V gene is TRBV15, the J gene TRBJ2-5, with 7 bases fitting TRBD1. The germline V gene has CDR1 LNHNV and CDR2 YYDKDF (reference sequence). The CDR3 length is 17 residues. After removal of 2 bases from V and 3 bases from J, the junction contained 12 bases not matched to a gene. CDR3 residues: CATSRIKGQVGEETQYF. The CDR3 bases are TGTGCCACCAGCAGAATAAAAGGACAGGTCGGGGAAGAGACCCAGTACTTC.

The V and J genes are TRBV11-2 and TRBJ1-1; no clear D gene. Per germline, CDR1 SGHAT and CDR2 FQNNGV. The CDR3 covers 14 residues. V lost 5 bases and J 5 bases, leaving 15 bases between the germline ends. For the CDR3, the DNA is TGTGCCAGCAGCCCCAGTACCGGGGTTACTGAAGCTTTCTTT. It specifies CASSPSTGVTEAFF.